These T cell receptor beta chains were read from a single sample in a study of shared clonotypes between healthy human individuals. The protocol was immunoSEQ multiplex PCR, while the TCRdb copy is restricted to in-frame clones and leaves out a portion. The sample shows about 2.3 million clones, 92% of them seen only once. Sequencing was carried out using naive CD4+ T cells from PBMCs. These receptor sequences come from a man aged 18-30 years in good health. Some clones in this sample may be carry-over from other donors' samples. The CDR3 runs from the conserved cysteine through the conserved F or W. The order of the fields is J gene, V gene, clone size, D gene, CDR3 DNA, CDR3 protein. D genes are given only for firm matches. The listing skips clone size in some rows; elsewhere it reads once, few, many or a size class.

TRBJ2-5,TRBV7-2,.,.,TGTGCCAGCAGCTTAGCGGGCTCCCAAGAGACCCAGTACTTC,CASSLAGSQETQYF
TRBJ2-5,TRBV29-1,.,.,TGCAGCGTTCGGGGGGCGGAGACCCAGTACTTC,CSVRGAETQYF
TRBJ1-2,TRBV2,.,.,TGTGCCAGCAGTGATTCGGGAGGAGGGGTCGATGGCTACACCTTC,CASSDSGGGVDGYTF
TRBJ2-5,TRBV7-3,.,TRBD2,TGTGCCAGCAGCCCAACTAGCGGCTCCGCCGGGACCCAGTACTTC,CASSPTSGSAGTQYF
TRBJ2-5,TRBV5-1,.,.,TGCGCCAGCAGCGGAGGGGCCCGCGGAGAGACCCAGTACTTC,CASSGGARGETQYF
TRBJ2-1,TRBV27,.,TRBD2,TGTGCCAGCAGTTTATCGGTTAGCGGGACGGTCAATGAGCAGTTCTTC,CASSLSVSGTVNEQFF
TRBJ2-1,TRBV5-5,.,TRBD2,TGTGCCAGCAGCTTGGAAGGTTGGAGCGGGAGGGACAATGAGCAGTTCTTC,CASSLEGWSGRDNEQFF
TRBJ1-2,TRBV30,once,.,TGTGCCTGGAGTGAAGGCGCTTTGGATGGCTACACCTTC,CAWSEGALDGYTF
TRBJ1-2,TRBV6-6,.,.,TGTGCCAGCAGCAAAGACTATGGCTACACCTTC,CASSKDYGYTF
TRBJ2-2,TRBV12-5,.,.,TGTGCTAGTGGTTTGGGTCTGGGGGAGCTGTTTTTT,CASGLGLGELFF
TRBJ1-3,TRBV7-8,once,TRBD1,TGTGCCAGCAGCTTAGTAGGACAGGGTGGTCTCAACACCATATATTTT,CASSLVGQGGLNTIYF
TRBJ2-2,TRBV5-1,.,TRBD1,TGCGCCAGCAGCTTGGACCCGACAGGGGGGGCCGGGGAGCTGTTTTTT,CASSLDPTGGAGELFF
TRBJ1-3,TRBV6-5,.,.,TGTGCCAGCAGTTACCGGGGAAGCTCTGGAAACACCATATATTTT,CASSYRGSSGNTIYF
TRBJ2-7,TRBV7-3,.,.,TGTGCCAGCAGCCTCGACGGGGCTACCTACGAGCAGTACTTC,CASSLDGATYEQYF
TRBJ2-1,TRBV10-1,.,.,TGCGCCAGCAGTGAGTCGAACTATTACAATGAGCAGTTCTTC,CASSESNYYNEQFF
TRBJ2-1,TRBV7-2,.,TRBD2,TGTGCCAGCAGCTTAGGACTAGCGGGAGTGTACAATGAGCAGTTCTTC,CASSLGLAGVYNEQFF
TRBJ2-1,TRBV11-2,.,TRBD2,TGTGCCAGCACCCTACGGCTCAAGCGGGAGTGGGGTGAGCAGTTCTTC,CASTLRLKREWGEQFF
TRBJ2-1,TRBV25-1,.,TRBD2,TGTGCCAGCAGTGAGGGGGGACTAGCGGGAGTTCGCAATGAGCAGTTCTTC,CASSEGGLAGVRNEQFF
TRBJ1-2,TRBV25-1,.,.,TGTGCCAGCAGTGAATCGGGGGAGCATCATGGCTACACCTTC,CASSESGEHHGYTF
TRBJ1-2,TRBV28,.,.,TGTGCCAGCAGTTTGGGGAGAAACTATGGCTACACCTTC,CASSLGRNYGYTF
TRBJ1-1,TRBV6-4,few,.,TGTGCCAGCAGGAAAGACAGTACGAACACTGAAGCTTTCTTT,CASRKDSTNTEAFF
TRBJ1-3,TRBV5-1,.,.,TGCGCCAGCAGCCCCTACTTGGGGGGTATCCTGAACACCATATATTTT,CASSPYLGGILNTIYF
TRBJ1-4,TRBV6-1,.,.,TGTGCCAGCAGTGGGTCTTTGGGGGGCGGTGAAAAACTGTTTTTT,CASSGSLGGGEKLFF
TRBJ2-7,TRBV5-5,.,TRBD1,TGTGCCAGCAGCGACCGGGACAGGGACCTTCCGGAGCAGTACTTC,CASSDRDRDLPEQYF
TRBJ2-6,TRBV30,.,.,TGTGCCTGGAGTACAGGGAGCTCTGGGGCCAACGTCCTGACTTTC,CAWSTGSSGANVLTF
TRBJ1-1,TRBV7-9,once,TRBD1,TGTGCCAGCAGCTTAGCACAGGGGAGCACTGAAGCTTTCTTT,CASSLAQGSTEAFF
TRBJ2-1,TRBV5-4,.,.,TGTGCCAGCAGCCCAGGTCAGGGAGTCAATGAGCAGTTCTTC,CASSPGQGVNEQFF
TRBJ1-1,TRBV20-1,.,.,TGCAGTGCTAAGAGGGGATTCTTT,CSAKRGFF